Described below is a single T cell receptor beta chain sequence and its context. This CDR3 region has 18 residues. The V and J ends lost 5 bases and 2 bases, in that order; junction bases with no gene match: 10. TCRdb passed the 5' RACE reads through MiXCR, listing each CDR3 protein once. The sample holds about 96,000 distinct CDR3 sequences; roughly 15% are singletons and the top ten take 6.2%. This sample was included in a study of T cells of healthy individuals. V is TRBV12-3 or TRBV12-4 and J is TRBJ2-1; the match to TRBD2 covers 12 bases. This sequence originates from a human donor in good health. The CDR3 sequence: CASSPPTSGGTPYNEQFF. CDR3 in DNA: TGTGCCAGCAGTCCACCGACTAGCGGGGGAACCCCCTACAATGAGCAGTTCTTC.